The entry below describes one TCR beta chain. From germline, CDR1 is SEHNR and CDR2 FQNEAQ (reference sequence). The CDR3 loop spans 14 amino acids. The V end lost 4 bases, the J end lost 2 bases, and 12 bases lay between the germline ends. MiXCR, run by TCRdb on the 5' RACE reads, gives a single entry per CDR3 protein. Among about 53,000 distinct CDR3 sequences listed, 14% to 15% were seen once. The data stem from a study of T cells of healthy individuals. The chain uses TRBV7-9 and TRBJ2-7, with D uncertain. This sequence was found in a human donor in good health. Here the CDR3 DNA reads TGTGCCAGCAGCTCCCGGACGGATCCCTACGAGCAGTACTTC. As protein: CASSSRTDPYEQYF.